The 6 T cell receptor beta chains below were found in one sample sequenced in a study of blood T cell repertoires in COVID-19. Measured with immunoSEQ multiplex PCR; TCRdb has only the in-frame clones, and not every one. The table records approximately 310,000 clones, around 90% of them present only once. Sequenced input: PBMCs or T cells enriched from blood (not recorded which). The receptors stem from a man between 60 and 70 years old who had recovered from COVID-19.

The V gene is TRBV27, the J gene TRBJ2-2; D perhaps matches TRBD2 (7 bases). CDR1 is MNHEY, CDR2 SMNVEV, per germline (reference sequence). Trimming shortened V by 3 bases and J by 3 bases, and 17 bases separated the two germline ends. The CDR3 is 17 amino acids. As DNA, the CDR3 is TGTGCCAGCAGTTTCCCGAGGGGGGGCGCCGACACCGGGGAGCTGTTTTTT. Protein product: CASSFPRGGADTGELFF.

The CDR3, as DNA: TGTGCCACCCAGTCAGGGGCCTCTGGGGCCAACGTCCTGACTTTC. Residues: CATQSGASGANVLTF. V gene TRBV10-3 combines with J gene TRBJ2-6, with D tentatively TRBD1 (6 bases). V was shortened by 10 bases and J by 0 bases, with 13 bases between the two germline ends. The CDR3 has 15 amino acids. CDR1 is ENHRY and CDR2 is SYGVKD in the germline V gene.

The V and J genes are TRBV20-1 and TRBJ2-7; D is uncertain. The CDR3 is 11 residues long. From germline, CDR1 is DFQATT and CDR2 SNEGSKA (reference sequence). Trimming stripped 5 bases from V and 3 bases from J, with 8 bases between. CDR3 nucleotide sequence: TGCAGTGCTCGCCTAGGCTACGAGCAGTACTTC. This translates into CSARLGYEQYF.

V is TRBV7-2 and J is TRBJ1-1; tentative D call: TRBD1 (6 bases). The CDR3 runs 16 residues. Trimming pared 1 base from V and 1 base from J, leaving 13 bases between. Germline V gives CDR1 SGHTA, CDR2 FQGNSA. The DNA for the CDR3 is TGTGCCAGCAGCTTAGTTCCGAACAGGGCGAACACTGAAGCTTTCTTT. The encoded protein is CASSLVPNRANTEAFF. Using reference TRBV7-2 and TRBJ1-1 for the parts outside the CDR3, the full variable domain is GAGVSQSPSNKVTEKGKDVELRCDPISGHTALYWYRQSLGQGLEFLIYFQGNSAPDKSGLPSDRFSAERTGGSVSTLTIQRTQQEDSAVYLCASSLVPNRANTEAFFGQGTRLTVV.

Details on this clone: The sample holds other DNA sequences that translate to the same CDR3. The CDR3 sequence is CASSPVGVGTDTQYF. In nucleotides, the CDR3 is TGTGCCAGCTCACCGGTAGGGGTAGGGACAGATACGCAGTATTTT. The chain carries TRBV18 and TRBJ2-3; TRBD1 might be the D (5 bases). V gave up 3 bases and J gave up 3 bases, with 13 bases separating them. Germline CDR1 is KGHSH and CDR2 is LQKENI. The CDR3 consists of 15 residues.

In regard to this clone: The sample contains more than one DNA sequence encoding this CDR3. The CDR3 sequence is CASSFSRDYGYTF. CDR3 sequence (DNA): TGTGCCAGCAGTTTTTCGAGGGACTATGGCTACACCTTC. The rearrangement links TRBV28 to TRBJ1-2; D remains ambiguous. The V gene lost 3 bases and the J gene lost 3 bases, with 8 bases spanning the gap. CDR1 is MDHEN, CDR2 SYDVKM, per germline. CDR3 length equals 13 residues.